The 10 T cell receptor beta chains below come from one sample, sequenced in a study of neoadjuvant anti-PD-1 for oral cavity cancer. Assay: immunoSEQ multiplex PCR; the TCRdb copy retains only in-frame clones and omits some. In the table there are about 9,800 clones, roughly 61% of which are singletons. The time point was: after neoadjuvant nivolumab, at surgical resection. The starting material was PBMCs, obtained after nivolumab (anti-PD-1) treatment. The receptors were sampled from a person between 40 and 85 years old with oral cavity squamous cell carcinoma.

This chain links TRBV6-1 with TRBJ2-1; 8 bases align to TRBD1. The length of the CDR3 is 14 residues. From germline, CDR1 is MNHNS and CDR2 SASEGT. V dropped 6 bases and J dropped 5; count of bases not matched to a gene: 6. CDR3 residues: CASRLQGGHNEQFF. For the CDR3, the DNA is TGTGCCAGCAGGCTACAGGGGGGCCACAATGAGCAGTTCTTC.

The chain links TRBV25-1 to TRBJ2-1; D gene uncertain. The V gene's germline CDR1 is MGHDK and CDR2 SYGVNS. Trimming left V 8 bases short and J 6 bases short, with 20 bases between. The CDR3 is made up of 15 amino acids. The CDR3 DNA follows: TGTGCCAGCGGAGACTCCCGACGGGTGGGCAATGAGCAGTTCTTC. This gives the protein CASGDSRRVGNEQFF.

This chain connects TRBV10-3 to TRBJ1-1, with D uncertain. This CDR3 spans 12 amino acids. The V gene lost 2 bases and the J gene lost 7 bases, with 8 bases spanning the gap. CDR1 is ENHRY, CDR2 SYGVKD, per germline. Here the CDR3 reads CAISEDVLEAFF. The CDR3 bases are TGTGCCATCAGTGAGGATGTCCTTGAAGCTTTCTTT.

This chain joins TRBV6-5 and TRBJ2-3; D gene unclear. V dropped 4 bases and J dropped 0 bases, with 2 bases sitting between them. The CDR3 covers 12 residues. From germline, CDR1 is MNHEY and CDR2 SVGAGI. The CDR3 reads CASSSSTDTQYF. The CDR3 DNA reads as TGTGCCAGCAGTTCTAGCACAGATACGCAGTATTTT.

The V gene is TRBV7-2, the J gene TRBJ2-1; maybe TRBD1 (6 bases). Per the germline V gene, CDR1 is SGHTA and CDR2 is FQGNSA. The CDR3 loop spans 14 amino acids. V lost 4 bases and J lost 10, with 17 bases in between. For the CDR3, the DNA is TGTGCCAGCAGCTCTCTCCAACAGGGCCGCGAGCAGTTCTTC. Protein sequence: CASSSLQQGREQFF.

The V and J genes are TRBV11-3 and TRBJ2-2; 9 nucleotides agree with TRBD2. V trimming: 6 bases; J trimming: 4 bases; junction bases outside the gene matches: 3. Germline-derived CDR1 and CDR2 are SGHNT and YENEEA. The CDR3 length is 14 residues. CDR3 coding DNA: TGTGCCAGCAGAAGTAGCGGGGGCACCGGGGAGCTGTTTTTT. It is translated as CASRSSGGTGELFF.

The CDR3, as DNA: TGCGCCAGCAGCTTGGATGGCGGTAGAGCCAAAAACATTCAGTACTTC. This encodes CASSLDGGRAKNIQYF. The chain links TRBV5-1 to TRBJ2-4; D gene uncertain. V lost 0 bases and J lost 0, with 10 bases in between. The CDR3 is 16 amino acids. The germline V gene has CDR1 SGHRS and CDR2 YFSETQ.

The chain has TRBV5-1 and TRBJ2-7; a possible D gene is TRBD1 (6 bases). V gave up 4 bases and J gave up 3 bases, with 14 bases separating them. Germline V gives CDR1 SGHRS, CDR2 YFSETQ. This CDR3 comprises 14 residues. CDR3 in amino acids: CASSTSGTLYEQYF. The CDR3 nucleotides read TGCGCCAGCAGCACCTCCGGGACACTCTACGAGCAGTACTTC.

The table lists this clone with a few counts. This CDR3 is CASSFLLYEQYF. The CDR3 DNA sequence: TGTGCCAGCAGCTTCTTGCTTTACGAGCAGTACTTC. The V and J genes are TRBV7-8 and TRBJ2-7; D remains ambiguous. The germline V gene encodes CDR1 SGHVS and CDR2 FQNEAQ. The CDR3 runs to 12 residues. V shed 3 bases and J shed 4 bases, with 7 bases lying between them.

The chain has TRBV4-1 and TRBJ2-7; 7 bases are shared with TRBD2. The germline CDR1 and CDR2 sequences are MGHRA and YSYEKL. V dropped 2 bases and J dropped 0; count of bases not matched to a gene: 13. This CDR3 has 18 residues. CDR3 amino acids: CASSQTHPSGGSSYEQYF. In DNA form, the CDR3 reads TGCGCCAGCAGCCAAACCCATCCAAGCGGCGGGAGCTCCTACGAGCAGTACTTC.